This TCR beta chain comes out of a study of OX40 agonist ivuxolimab in advanced cancers. Study-level information: While on treatment, patients had intravenous ivuxolimab at 0.01 to 10 mg/kg every 2 weeks. Participants, about 83% male, averaged approximately 60 years of age, ranging from roughly 20 to 85. General study findings and limits: The mean number of expanded clones was higher in CD8+ T cells than in CD4+.

CDR1 is SGHDT and CDR2 is YYEEEE in the germline V gene. Trimming pared 6 bases from V and 3 bases from J, leaving 22 bases between. CDR3 length: 16 amino acids. This clone was observed a few times. Antigen: not known. Generated by immunoSEQ multiplex PCR, the TCRdb table keeps only in-frame clones and is missing some. The sample gives about 96,000 clones, about 84% of which show up once; approximately 6.3% is in the top ten. The sample here was CD4+ or CD8+ T cells sorted from blood, taken in a trial of the OX40 agonist ivuxolimab. The sequence was collected from an adult with an advanced solid tumor such as melanoma, head and neck, liver or kidney cancer. V is TRBV5-6 and J is TRBJ2-7; D perhaps matches TRBD2 (6 bases). CDR3 DNA: TGTGCCAGCACCCTTGGAGGGGCTTGGGGCGGCTACGAGCAGTACTTC. This encodes CASTLGGAWGGYEQYF.